This TCR beta chain was captured by sequencing in a study of blood T cell repertoires in COVID-19. Across the whole study: The United States, Italy and Spain were the sources of the acute and convalescent COVID-19 samples. PBMCs, B-cell-depleted T cells, or T cells were the source of the cDNA or gDNA that made up the material.

Clones were read by immunoSEQ multiplex PCR, and TCRdb kept only the in-frame ones, dropping some. Altogether about 39,000 clones are present, more than 80% being singletons, with the ten largest covering about 4.2%. Germline-derived CDR1 and CDR2 are LNHDA and SQIVND (reference sequence). V lost 10 bases and J 0 bases, leaving 15 bases between the germline ends. This CDR3 contains 14 residues. This clone has a handful of counts. The receptor's source is a man aged 60 to 69 with acute or convalescent COVID-19. The genes are TRBV19 and TRBJ1-1; D is unresolved. Sequenced sample: peripheral blood. The CDR3 is CATHPGLLNTEAFF. Here the CDR3 DNA reads TGTGCCACTCATCCTGGGCTATTGAACACTGAAGCTTTCTTT. Combining the CDR3 with reference TRBV19 and TRBJ1-1 gives the whole variable domain DGGITQSPKYLFRKEGQNVTLSCEQNLNHDAMYWYRQDPGQGLRLIYYSQIVNDFQKGDIAEGYSVSREKKESFPLTVTSAQKNPTAFYLCATHPGLLNTEAFFGQGTRLTVV.